This TCR beta chain emerged from a study of blood T cell repertoires in COVID-19. Turning to the study itself: Whether acute or convalescent, the COVID-19 samples came from the United States, Italy and Spain. PBMCs, B-cell-depleted T cells, or T cells were the source of the cDNA or gDNA that made up the material.

In the source study's methods: Amplification with reference gene primers provided the estimates of nucleated cell counts. The assay was immunoSEQ multiplex PCR, and TCRdb's table has in-frame clones only and misses some. V, J and clone size are those of that table, while D and trimming were read from the DNA. The table records some 44,000 clones, roughly 92% of them present only once. Germline V gene data show CDR1 as GTSNPN and CDR2 as SVGIG (reference sequence). The V end was cut by 0 bases, the J end by 8 bases, with 10 bases between. The CDR3 has 12 residues. This receptor was taken from a man aged 45-65 years with active COVID-19. This chain uses TRBV30 with TRBJ1-1; D is possibly TRBD1 (5 bases). Sequencing was carried out using peripheral blood. The CDR3 region has the DNA TGTGCCTGGAGTGTAGGGGCGGGAGAAGCTTTCTTT. Translation: CAWSVGAGEAFF. Variable domain in full (rest from reference TRBV30 and TRBJ1-1): SQTIHQWPATLVQPVGSPLSLECTVEGTSNPNLYWYRQAAGRGLQLLFYSVGIGQISSEVPQNLSASRPQDRQFILSSKKLLLSDSGFYLCAWSVGAGEAFFGQGTRLTVV.